This is a list of T cell receptor beta chains from one sample in a study of T cells after yellow fever vaccination. TCRdb reanalysed the 5' RACE reads using MiXCR and keeps one entry per CDR3 protein. The data contain hundreds of thousands of distinct CDR3 sequences, about 12% of them singletons. Source: PBMCs, taken on the day of the yellow fever booster vaccination. Receptors originate from a man younger than 45 who received the YFV17D yellow fever vaccine. Each CDR3 is given with its conserved first and last residue. A D gene is named only where the DNA matches it firmly. The listing skips clone size in some rows; elsewhere it reads once, few, many or a size class.

size: few; J: TRBJ1-2; D: -; V: TRBV4-3; CDR3: CASSQDSYTGGYTF; DNA: TGCGCCAGCAGCCAAGATTCCTATACAGGGGGCTACACCTTC
size: few; J: TRBJ2-7; D: -; V: TRBV30; CDR3: CAWRRGSEQYF; DNA: TGTGCCTGGAGAAGGGGAAGCGAGCAGTACTTC
size: -; J: TRBJ2-3; D: TRBD2; V: TRBV24-1; CDR3: CATSDETSGDGRIKQYF; DNA: TGTGCCACCAGTGATGAGACTAGCGGAGACGGGCGGATTAAGCAGTATTTT
size: many; J: TRBJ2-1; D: -; V: TRBV6-5; CDR3: CASSYLSTNNEQFF; DNA: TGTGCCAGCAGTTACTTGAGCACAAACAATGAGCAGTTCTTC
size: few; J: TRBJ2-5; D: TRBD1; V: TRBV5-6; CDR3: CASSSGTVFETQYF; DNA: TGTGCCAGCAGTTCCGGGACAGTCTTCGAGACCCAGTACTTC
size: few; J: TRBJ2-2; D: TRBD1; V: TRBV6-5; CDR3: CASSYSSTGTEYTGELFF; DNA: TGTGCCAGCAGTTACTCGAGCACCGGGACAGAGTACACCGGGGAGCTGTTTTTT
size: -; J: TRBJ2-5; D: -; V: TRBV7-9; CDR3: CASSSSRGGTETQYF; DNA: TGTGCCAGCAGCTCATCCCGCGGCGGGACCGAGACCCAGTACTTC
size: -; J: TRBJ2-1; D: -; V: TRBV29-1; CDR3: CSVVTTYYNEQFF; DNA: TGCAGCGTTGTGACTACCTACTACAATGAGCAGTTCTTC
size: -; J: TRBJ1-5; D: TRBD1; V: TRBV10-3; CDR3: CAASGTGGAQPQHF; DNA: TGTGCCGCCTCCGGGACAGGGGGCGCCCAGCCCCAGCATTTT
size: -; J: TRBJ2-1; D: -; V: TRBV5-4; CDR3: CASSQGAERVNEQFF; DNA: TGTGCCAGCAGCCAGGGCGCGGAGAGGGTTAATGAGCAGTTCTTC
size: few; J: TRBJ1-1; D: TRBD1; V: TRBV4-3; CDR3: CASSRGQADFEAFF; DNA: TGCGCCAGCAGCCGTGGACAGGCGGATTTTGAAGCTTTCTTT
size: -; J: TRBJ2-7; D: -; V: TRBV6-2/TRBV6-3; CDR3: CASSHKARALVWEQYF; DNA: TGTGCCAGCAGTCACAAAGCTCGGGCCCTTGTTTGGGAGCAGTACTTC
size: -; J: TRBJ2-3; D: -; V: TRBV10-3; CDR3: CAISDGGLRVYPSTDTQYF; DNA: TGTGCCATCAGTGATGGGGGCTTGCGGGTATACCCTAGCACAGATACGCAGTATTTT
size: -; J: TRBJ2-3; D: TRBD2; V: TRBV12-3/TRBV12-4; CDR3: CASRLSGQAGDTQYF; DNA: TGTGCCAGCCGACTTAGCGGGCAAGCCGGAGATACGCAGTATTTT
size: -; J: TRBJ2-7; D: TRBD1; V: TRBV15; CDR3: CATSRDTGTGVEQYF; DNA: TGTGCCACCAGCAGAGATACCGGGACAGGGGTCGAGCAGTACTTC
size: -; J: TRBJ2-7; D: -; V: TRBV15; CDR3: CATSRGGEQYF; DNA: TGTGCCACCAGCAGAGGGGGGGAGCAGTACTTC
size: few; J: TRBJ2-3; D: TRBD2; V: TRBV11-2; CDR3: CASSRAGLAGGLDTQYF; DNA: TGTGCCAGCAGCCGGGCGGGACTAGCGGGAGGCCTGGATACGCAGTATTTT
size: -; J: TRBJ2-1; D: -; V: TRBV5-1; CDR3: CASSYLGQGGNNEQFF; DNA: TGCGCCAGCAGCTACCTCGGACAGGGAGGGAACAATGAGCAGTTCTTC
size: few; J: TRBJ2-7; D: -; V: TRBV25-1; CDR3: CASSEQGFHEQYF; DNA: TGTGCCAGCAGTGAACAAGGGTTCCACGAGCAGTACTTC
size: -; J: TRBJ2-4; D: TRBD2; V: TRBV20-1; CDR3: CSASSGRIDKNIQYF; DNA: TGCAGTGCAAGTAGCGGGAGGATTGACAAAAACATTCAGTACTTC
size: -; J: TRBJ2-1; D: TRBD1; V: TRBV18; CDR3: CASSPGTGIKNEQFF; DNA: TGTGCCAGCTCACCCGGGACAGGGATCAAGAATGAGCAGTTCTTC
size: few; J: TRBJ2-7; D: TRBD1; V: TRBV9; CDR3: CASSVATGPGNEQYF; DNA: TGTGCCAGCAGCGTCGCGACAGGGCCTGGTAACGAGCAGTACTTC
size: few; J: TRBJ1-2; D: -; V: TRBV20-1; CDR3: CSAETNYGYTF; DNA: TGCAGTGCAGAGACAAACTATGGCTACACCTTC
size: few; J: TRBJ2-2; D: -; V: TRBV2; CDR3: CASRRNTGELFF; DNA: TGTGCCAGCCGACGGAACACCGGGGAGCTGTTTTTT
size: -; J: TRBJ2-1; D: -; V: TRBV19; CDR3: CASSLMPYNEQFF; DNA: TGTGCCAGTAGTCTAATGCCCTACAATGAGCAGTTCTTC
size: -; J: TRBJ2-7; D: -; V: TRBV12-3/TRBV12-4; CDR3: CASGGAEFYEQYF; DNA: TGTGCCAGCGGTGGAGCGGAGTTCTACGAGCAGTACTTC
size: -; J: TRBJ1-5; D: TRBD1; V: TRBV6-2/TRBV6-3; CDR3: CASTNTRTGDTYSNQPQHF; DNA: TGTGCCAGCACCAATACCCGGACAGGCGACACCTATAGCAATCAGCCCCAGCATTTT
size: -; J: TRBJ2-2; D: -; V: TRBV4-3; CDR3: CASSQESSRTGELFF; DNA: TGCGCCAGCAGCCAAGAGTCTAGCAGAACCGGGGAGCTGTTTTTT
size: -; J: TRBJ2-7; D: TRBD2; V: TRBV7-2; CDR3: CASSGLAGAVYEQYF; DNA: TGTGCCAGCAGCGGACTAGCGGGAGCAGTCTACGAGCAGTACTTC
size: few; J: TRBJ2-1; D: -; V: TRBV14; CDR3: CASSQAARFGEQFF; DNA: TGTGCCAGCAGCCAAGCCGCGCGCTTCGGTGAGCAGTTCTTC
size: few; J: TRBJ2-1; D: -; V: TRBV24-1; CDR3: CATSDLYEQFF; DNA: TGTGCCACCAGTGATTTATATGAGCAGTTCTTC
size: few; J: TRBJ2-1; D: -; V: TRBV5-1; CDR3: CASSLGPGPSFNEQFF; DNA: TGCGCCAGCAGCTTGGGCCCGGGCCCCTCTTTCAATGAGCAGTTCTTC
size: -; J: TRBJ1-1; D: -; V: TRBV12-3/TRBV12-4; CDR3: CASTPGGTTLNTEAFF; DNA: TGTGCCAGCACCCCGGGCGGAACGACCTTGAACACTGAAGCTTTCTTT